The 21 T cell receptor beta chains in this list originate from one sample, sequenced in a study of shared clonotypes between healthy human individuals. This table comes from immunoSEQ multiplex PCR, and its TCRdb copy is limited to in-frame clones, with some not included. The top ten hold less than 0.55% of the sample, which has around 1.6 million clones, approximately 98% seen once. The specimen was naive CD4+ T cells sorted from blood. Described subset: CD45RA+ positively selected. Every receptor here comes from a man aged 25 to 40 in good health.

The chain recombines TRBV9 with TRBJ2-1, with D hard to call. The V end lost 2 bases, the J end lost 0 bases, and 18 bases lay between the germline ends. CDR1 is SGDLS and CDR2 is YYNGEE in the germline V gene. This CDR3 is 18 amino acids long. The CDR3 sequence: CASSVIRTVLSSYNEQFF. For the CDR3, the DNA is TGTGCCAGCAGCGTCATCAGGACGGTTCTTAGCTCCTACAATGAGCAGTTCTTC.

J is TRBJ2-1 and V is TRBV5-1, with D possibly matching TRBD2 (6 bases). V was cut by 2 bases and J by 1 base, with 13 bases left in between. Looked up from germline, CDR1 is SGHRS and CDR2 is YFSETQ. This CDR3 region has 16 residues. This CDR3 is CASSFLAAPSYNEQFF. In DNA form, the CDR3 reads TGCGCCAGCAGCTTCTTAGCGGCCCCTTCCTACAATGAGCAGTTCTTC.

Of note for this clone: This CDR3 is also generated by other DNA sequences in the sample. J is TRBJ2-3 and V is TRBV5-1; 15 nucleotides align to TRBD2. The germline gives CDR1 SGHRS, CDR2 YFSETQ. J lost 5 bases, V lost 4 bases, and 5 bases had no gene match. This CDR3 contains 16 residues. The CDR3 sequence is CASSPGLAGGRDTQYF. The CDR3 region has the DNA TGCGCCAGCAGCCCGGGACTAGCGGGAGGTAGAGATACGCAGTATTTT.

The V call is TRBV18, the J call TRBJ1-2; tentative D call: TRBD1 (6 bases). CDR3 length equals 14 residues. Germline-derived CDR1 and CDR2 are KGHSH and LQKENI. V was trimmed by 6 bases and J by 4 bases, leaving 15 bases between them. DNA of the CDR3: TGTGCCAGCTCTCTACAGGGCGGCGGCTATGGCTACACCTTC. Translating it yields CASSLQGGGYGYTF.

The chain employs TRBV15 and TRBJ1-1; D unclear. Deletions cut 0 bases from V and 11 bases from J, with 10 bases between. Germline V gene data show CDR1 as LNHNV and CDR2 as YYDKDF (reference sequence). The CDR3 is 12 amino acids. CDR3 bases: TGTGCCACCAGCAGAGATGTCACTGTGGCTTTCTTT. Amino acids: CATSRDVTVAFF.

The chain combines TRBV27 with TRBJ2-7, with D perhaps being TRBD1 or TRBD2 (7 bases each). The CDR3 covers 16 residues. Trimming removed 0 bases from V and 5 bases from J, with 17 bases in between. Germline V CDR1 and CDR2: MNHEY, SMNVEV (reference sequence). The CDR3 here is CASSLSPTGRANEQYF. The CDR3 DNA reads TGTGCCAGCAGTTTATCCCCGACAGGGAGGGCGAACGAGCAGTACTTC.

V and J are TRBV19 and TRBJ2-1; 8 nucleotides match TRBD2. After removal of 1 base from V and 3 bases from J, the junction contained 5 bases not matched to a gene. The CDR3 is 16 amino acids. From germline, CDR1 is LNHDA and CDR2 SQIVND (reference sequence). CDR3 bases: TGTGCCAGTAGTATAGGTAGCGGGATGGGCTACAATGAGCAGTTCTTC. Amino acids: CASSIGSGMGYNEQFF.

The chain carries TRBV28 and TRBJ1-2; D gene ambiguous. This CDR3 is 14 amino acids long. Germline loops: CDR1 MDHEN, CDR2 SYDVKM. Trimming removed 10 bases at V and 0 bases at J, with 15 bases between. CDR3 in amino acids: CATNGPPSNYGYTF. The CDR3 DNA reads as TGTGCCACCAACGGGCCCCCTTCTAACTATGGCTACACCTTC.

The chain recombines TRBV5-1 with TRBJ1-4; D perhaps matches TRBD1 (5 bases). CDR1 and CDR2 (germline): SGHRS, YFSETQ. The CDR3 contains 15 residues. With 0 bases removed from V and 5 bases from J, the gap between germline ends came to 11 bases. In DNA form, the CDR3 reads TGCGCCAGCAGCTTGGGGGGCAGTCTAAATGAAAAACTGTTTTTT. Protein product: CASSLGGSLNEKLFF.

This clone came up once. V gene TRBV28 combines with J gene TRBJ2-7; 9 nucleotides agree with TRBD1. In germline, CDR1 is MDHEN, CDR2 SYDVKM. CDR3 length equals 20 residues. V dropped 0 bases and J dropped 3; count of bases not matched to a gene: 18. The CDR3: CASSLWRDRVAAGVRYEQYF. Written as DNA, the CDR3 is TGTGCCAGCAGTTTATGGCGGGACAGGGTAGCTGCGGGAGTTCGCTACGAGCAGTACTTC.

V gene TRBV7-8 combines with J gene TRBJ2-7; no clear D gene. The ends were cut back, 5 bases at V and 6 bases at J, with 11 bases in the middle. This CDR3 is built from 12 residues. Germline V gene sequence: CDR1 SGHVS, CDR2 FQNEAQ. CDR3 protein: CASSHRLAEQYF. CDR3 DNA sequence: TGTGCCAGCAGCCATCGACTTGCCGAGCAGTACTTC.

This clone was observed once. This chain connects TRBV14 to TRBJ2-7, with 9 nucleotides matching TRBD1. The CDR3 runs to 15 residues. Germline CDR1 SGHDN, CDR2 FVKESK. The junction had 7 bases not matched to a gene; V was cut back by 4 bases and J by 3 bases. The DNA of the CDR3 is TGTGCCAGCAGCCCGATGGACAGGGGACTCTACGAGCAGTACTTC. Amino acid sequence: CASSPMDRGLYEQYF.

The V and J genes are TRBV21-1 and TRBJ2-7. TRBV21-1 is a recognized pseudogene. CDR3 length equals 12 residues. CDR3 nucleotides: TGTGCCAGGGGGTGGATGGCCTACGAGCAGTACTTC. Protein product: CARGWMAYEQYF.

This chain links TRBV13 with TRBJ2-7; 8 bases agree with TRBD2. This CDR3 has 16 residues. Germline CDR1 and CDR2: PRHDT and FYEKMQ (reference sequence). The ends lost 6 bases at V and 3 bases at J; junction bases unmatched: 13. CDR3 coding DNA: TGTGCCAGCAGGGCTCGCGGGACTAGTAGGTTCTACGAGCAGTACTTC. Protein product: CASRARGTSRFYEQYF.

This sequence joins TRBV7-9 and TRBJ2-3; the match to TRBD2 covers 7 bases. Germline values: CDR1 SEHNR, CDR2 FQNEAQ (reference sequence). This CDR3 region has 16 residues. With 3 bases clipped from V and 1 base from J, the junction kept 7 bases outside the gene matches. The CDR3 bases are TGTGCCAGCAGCTTGAGCGGGACCCGGGGCACAGATACGCAGTATTTT. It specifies CASSLSGTRGTDTQYF.

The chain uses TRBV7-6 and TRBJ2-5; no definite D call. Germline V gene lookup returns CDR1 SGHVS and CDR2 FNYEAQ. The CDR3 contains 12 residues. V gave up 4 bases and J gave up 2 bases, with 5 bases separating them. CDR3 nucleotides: TGTGCCAGCAGCTATGGACAAGAGACCCAGTACTTC. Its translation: CASSYGQETQYF.

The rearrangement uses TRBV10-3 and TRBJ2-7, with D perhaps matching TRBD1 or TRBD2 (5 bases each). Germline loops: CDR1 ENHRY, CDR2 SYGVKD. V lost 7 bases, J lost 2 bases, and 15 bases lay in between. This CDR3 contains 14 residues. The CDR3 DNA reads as TGTGCCATCAAAAACCGGGACGGTACCTACGAGCAGTACTTC. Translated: CAIKNRDGTYEQYF.

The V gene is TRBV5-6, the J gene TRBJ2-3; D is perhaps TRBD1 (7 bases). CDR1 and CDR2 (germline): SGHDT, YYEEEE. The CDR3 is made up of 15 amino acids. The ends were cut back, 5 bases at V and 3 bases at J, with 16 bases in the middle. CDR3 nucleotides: TGTGCCAGCAGACCCAACAGGGGAGGAACAGATACGCAGTATTTT. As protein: CASRPNRGGTDTQYF.

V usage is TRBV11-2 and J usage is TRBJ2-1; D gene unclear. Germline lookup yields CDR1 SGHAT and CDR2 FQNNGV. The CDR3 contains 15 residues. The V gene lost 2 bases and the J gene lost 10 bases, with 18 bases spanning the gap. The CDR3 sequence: CASSLRQPEISEQFF. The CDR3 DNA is TGTGCCAGCAGCTTACGCCAGCCAGAGATTAGCGAGCAGTTCTTC. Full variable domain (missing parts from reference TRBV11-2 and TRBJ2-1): EAGVAQSPRYKIIEKRQSVAFWCNPISGHATLYWYQQILGQGPKLLIQFQNNGVVDDSQLPKDRFSAERLKGVDSTLKIQPAKLEDSAVYLCASSLRQPEISEQFFGPGTRLTVL.

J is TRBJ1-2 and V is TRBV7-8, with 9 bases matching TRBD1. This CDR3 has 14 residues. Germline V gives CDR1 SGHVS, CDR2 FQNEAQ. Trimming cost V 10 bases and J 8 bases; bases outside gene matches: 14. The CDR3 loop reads CATNPRTGEGGYTF. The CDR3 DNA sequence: TGTGCCACCAATCCCCGGACAGGGGAAGGCGGCTACACCTTC.

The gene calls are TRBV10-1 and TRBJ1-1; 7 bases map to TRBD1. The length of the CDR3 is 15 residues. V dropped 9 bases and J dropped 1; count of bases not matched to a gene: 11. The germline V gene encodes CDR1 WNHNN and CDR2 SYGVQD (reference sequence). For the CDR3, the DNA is TGCGCCAGGGACCCATGGGACAGATCGAACACTGAAGCTTTCTTT. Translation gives CARDPWDRSNTEAFF.